This T cell receptor (beta chain) comes out of a study of blood T cell repertoires in COVID-19. Germline V CDR1 and CDR2: SGHRS, YFSETQ. Germline trimming cut 10 bases from V and 9 bases from J; bases unmatched to any gene: 13. The CDR3 extends over 15 amino acids. Sequencing was performed with immunoSEQ multiplex PCR; in TCRdb, only in-frame clones are kept and a portion is missing. This table holds 80,000 or so clones, 91% found once. The V and J genes are TRBV5-1 and TRBJ2-1, with 13 bases aligning to TRBD2. The sample taken for sequencing was peripheral blood. The receptor comes from a woman aged 50 to 60 in a cohort sampled during active COVID-19. CDR3 DNA: TGCGCCTCAACTTTAGGACTAGCGGGAGTTTTTGAGCAGTTCTTC. Translating gives CASTLGLAGVFEQFF.